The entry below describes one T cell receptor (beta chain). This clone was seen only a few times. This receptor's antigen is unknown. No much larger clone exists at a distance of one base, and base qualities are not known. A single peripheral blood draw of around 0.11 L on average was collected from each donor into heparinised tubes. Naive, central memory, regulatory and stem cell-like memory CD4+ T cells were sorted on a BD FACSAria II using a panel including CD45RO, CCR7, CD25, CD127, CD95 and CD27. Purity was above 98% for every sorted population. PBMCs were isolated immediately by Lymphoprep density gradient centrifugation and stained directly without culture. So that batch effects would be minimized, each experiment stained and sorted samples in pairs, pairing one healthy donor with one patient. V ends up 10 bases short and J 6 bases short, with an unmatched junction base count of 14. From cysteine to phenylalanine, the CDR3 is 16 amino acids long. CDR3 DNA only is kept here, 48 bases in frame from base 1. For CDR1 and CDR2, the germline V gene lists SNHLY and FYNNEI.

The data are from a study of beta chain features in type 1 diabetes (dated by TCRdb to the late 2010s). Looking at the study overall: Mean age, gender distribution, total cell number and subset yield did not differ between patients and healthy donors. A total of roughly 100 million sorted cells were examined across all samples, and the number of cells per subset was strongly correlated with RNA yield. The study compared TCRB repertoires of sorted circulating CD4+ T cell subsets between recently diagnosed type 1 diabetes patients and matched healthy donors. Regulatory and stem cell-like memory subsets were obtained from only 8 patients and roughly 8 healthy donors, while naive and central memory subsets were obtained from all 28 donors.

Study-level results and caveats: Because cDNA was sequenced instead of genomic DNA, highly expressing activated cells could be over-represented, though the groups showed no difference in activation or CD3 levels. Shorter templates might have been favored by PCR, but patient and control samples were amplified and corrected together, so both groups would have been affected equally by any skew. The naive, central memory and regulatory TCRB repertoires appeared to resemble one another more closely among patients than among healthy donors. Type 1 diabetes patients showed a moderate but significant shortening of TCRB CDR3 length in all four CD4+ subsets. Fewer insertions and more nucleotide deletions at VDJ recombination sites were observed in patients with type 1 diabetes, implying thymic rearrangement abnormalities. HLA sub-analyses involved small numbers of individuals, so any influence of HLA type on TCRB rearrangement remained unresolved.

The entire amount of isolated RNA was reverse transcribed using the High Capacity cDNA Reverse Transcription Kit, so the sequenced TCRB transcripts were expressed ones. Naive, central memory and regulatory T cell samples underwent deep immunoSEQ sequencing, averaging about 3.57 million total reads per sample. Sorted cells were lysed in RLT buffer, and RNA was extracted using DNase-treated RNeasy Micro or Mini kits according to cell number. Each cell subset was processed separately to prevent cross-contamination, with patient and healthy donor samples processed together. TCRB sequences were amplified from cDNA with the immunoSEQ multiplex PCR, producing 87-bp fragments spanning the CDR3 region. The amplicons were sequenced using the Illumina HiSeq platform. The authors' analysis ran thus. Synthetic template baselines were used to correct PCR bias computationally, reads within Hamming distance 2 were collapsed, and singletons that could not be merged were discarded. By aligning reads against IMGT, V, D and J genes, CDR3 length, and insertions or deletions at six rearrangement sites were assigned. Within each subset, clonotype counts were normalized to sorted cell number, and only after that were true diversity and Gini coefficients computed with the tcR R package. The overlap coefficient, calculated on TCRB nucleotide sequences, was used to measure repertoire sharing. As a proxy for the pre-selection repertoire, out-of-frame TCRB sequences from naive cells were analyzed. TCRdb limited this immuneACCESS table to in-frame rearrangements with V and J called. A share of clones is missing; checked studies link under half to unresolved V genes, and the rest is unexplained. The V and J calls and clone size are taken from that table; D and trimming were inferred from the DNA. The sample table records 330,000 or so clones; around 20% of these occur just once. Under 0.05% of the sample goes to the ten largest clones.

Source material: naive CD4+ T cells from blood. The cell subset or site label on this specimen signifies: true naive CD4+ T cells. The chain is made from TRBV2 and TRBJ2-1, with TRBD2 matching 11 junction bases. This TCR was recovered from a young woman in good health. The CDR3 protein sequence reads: CATQGSGRARGNEQFF. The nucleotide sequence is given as TGTGCCACCCAGGGTAGCGGGAGGGCCAGAGGCAATGAGCAGTTCTTC.